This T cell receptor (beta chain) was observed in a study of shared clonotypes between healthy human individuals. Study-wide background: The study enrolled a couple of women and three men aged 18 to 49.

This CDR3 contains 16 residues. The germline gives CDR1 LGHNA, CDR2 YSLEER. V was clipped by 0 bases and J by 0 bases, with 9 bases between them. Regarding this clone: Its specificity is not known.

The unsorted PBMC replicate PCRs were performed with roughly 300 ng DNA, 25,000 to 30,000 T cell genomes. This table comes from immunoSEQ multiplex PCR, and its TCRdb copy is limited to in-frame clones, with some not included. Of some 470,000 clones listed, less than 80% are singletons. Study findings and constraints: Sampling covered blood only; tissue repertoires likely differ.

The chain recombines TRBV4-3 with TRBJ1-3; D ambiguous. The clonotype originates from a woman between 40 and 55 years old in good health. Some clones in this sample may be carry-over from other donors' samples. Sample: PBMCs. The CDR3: CASSQDRVYSGNTIYF. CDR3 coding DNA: TGCGCCAGCAGCCAAGATAGAGTCTACTCTGGAAACACCATATATTTT.